This T cell receptor beta chain was obtained from a study of beta chain features in type 1 diabetes. CDR1 is MDHEN and CDR2 is SYDVKM in the germline V gene. The V and J ends lost 4 bases and 5 bases, in that order; junction bases with no gene match: 6. The CDR3 length is 15 residues. Every isolated RNA sample was fully reverse transcribed, so sequencing captured expressed TCRB transcripts. Using immunoSEQ multiplex PCR, the repertoire was profiled, and TCRdb retains in-frame clones only, with some absent. The data show roughly 150,000 clones, with over 8.5% seen just once and roughly 2% held by the top ten. This clone has a handful of counts.

Sequenced: central memory CD4+ T cells from blood. The chain links TRBV28 to TRBJ1-5; 9 positions agree with TRBD1. This sequence originates from a young man in good health. CDR3 coding DNA: TGTGCCAGCAGTTCCTCCGGGACAGGGTATCAGCCCCAGCATTTT. Protein sequence: CASSSSGTGYQPQHF.